Listed below are T cell receptor beta chains from one sample, sequenced in a study of control samples from healthy donors and cancer patients. Data came from immunoSEQ multiplex PCR; TCRdb stores just in-frame clones and leaves some out. The table lists approximately 230,000 clones, approximately 80% of them singletons. The sample consisted of PBMCs. These receptor sequences come from a woman aged 60-75 years with lung cancer. The CDR3 runs from the conserved cysteine through the conserved F or W. Each record gives: V gene, CDR3 protein.

TRBV6-5,CASTSNLQGTGELFF
TRBV5-1,CASSSGQPGATEAFF
TRBV2,CASSVSGTNRGSYTF
TRBV5-4,CASRPGLSPISNEKLFF
TRBV19,CASKPQGQMNTEAFF
TRBV7-9,CASSARQGRYNEQFF
TRBV12-3/TRBV12-4,CASSSLSLSGQFF
TRBV7-9,CASSYQVGRGNTGELFF
TRBV2,CASRVDRGVTEAFF
TRBV9,CASSPDRVSEQFF
TRBV7-9,CASSRRPENSPLHF
TRBV6-6,CASSQALGGELFF
TRBV5-4,CASSGAGQKHNEQFF
TRBV24-1,CATSDSGRPQETQYF
TRBV27,CASSLVAGGPYEQYF
TRBV28,CASSSLGEQYF
TRBV10-1,CASSVRRADTQYF
TRBV7-9,CASSLGPLYGYTF
TRBV6-5,CASSWTGGAGQPQHF
TRBV15,CATSRGQGGTEAFF
TRBV5-1,CASSFARMNTEAFF
TRBV9,CASSVERASTTDTQYF
TRBV5-5,CASSLVFMGTSGGKNEQFF
TRBV5-1,CASSSRTGSTDTQYF
TRBV28,CASSWRYEQYF
TRBV6-1,CASSGTPGLAGGSYNEQFF
TRBV3-1/TRBV3-2,CASSLGQGNSPLHF
TRBV7-9,CASSFRMNTGELFF
TRBV15,CATSGRTSGPYEQYF
TRBV18,CASSPVANEKLFF
TRBV27,CASRPGLAGKGEQFF
TRBV7-3,CASSLKPSGAAAVDNEQFF
TRBV3-1/TRBV3-2,CASSQAGQGNQPQHF
TRBV11-1,CASSLGPTDTQYF
TRBV7-8,CASSPRSLTETQYF
TRBV25-1,CASSETGWHTEAFF
TRBV6-5,CASSSLNQPQHF
TRBV6-5,CASSRLQGGETQYF